In its sample, the clone carrying this T cell receptor (beta chain) was seen many times. The germline gene is not matched at one end of the junction; a read error may be the cause. CDR3 size: 15 residues. This entry comes from a study of T-cell reconstitution after alpha-beta-depleted transplantation in children. Using unique molecular identifiers, the investigators prepared the TCRbeta library. TCRdb ran MiXCR on the PCR reads and lists one entry per CDR3 protein. Among approximately 130,000 distinct CDR3 sequences listed, approximately 8.7% were seen once. The TCR was taken from a girl under three years old who had a stem cell transplant for combined immunodeficiency, so the T cells may come from the graft donor. The sequencing here drew on PBMCs, mostly from graft donor cells, taken 180 days after TCRalphabeta/CD19-depleted stem cell transplant. The V and J genes are TRBV12-3 or TRBV12-4 and TRBJ2-1, with 8 bases matching TRBD2. The chain's CDR3 is CASSLAGSSYNEQFF. Here the CDR3 DNA reads TGTGCCAGCAGCTTAGCGGGGAGCTCCTACAATGAGCAGTTCTTC.